These 13 T cell receptor beta chains were sequenced from one sample in a study of blood T cells in healthy people across ages (dated by TCRdb to about 2015). Library method: 5' RACE. The instrument was an Illumina HiSeq 2500. The second PCR ran for roughly 7 to 11 cycles and used a J-beta primer mix along with a sample-barcoded 5' primer. The raw public reads went through TCRdb reprocessing: fastp at Q25, MiXCR clone calling, in-frame beta chains kept. Each entry merges the rows of one CDR3 protein and shows their most common DNA and genes. Here the sample has hundreds of thousands of distinct CDR3 sequences; around 20% occur a single time. Jointly, the top ten make up 3% to 4.5% of the sample. Sequences were obtained from blood. The receptors shown here come from a man aged 70-80 years in good health.

The J gene is TRBJ1-1, the V gene TRBV29-1; TRBD1 agrees at 10 bases. The V gene's germline CDR1 is SQVTM and CDR2 ANQGSEA. With 6 bases clipped from V and 5 bases from J, the junction kept 6 bases outside the gene matches. This CDR3 spans 13 amino acids. This CDR3 is CSVRTGGGTEAFF. The CDR3 DNA sequence: TGCAGCGTAAGGACAGGGGGAGGTACTGAAGCTTTCTTT.

The chain is built from TRBV25-1 and TRBJ2-3; 7 bases are a match to TRBD2. The CDR3 is 15 amino acids. From germline, CDR1 is MGHDK and CDR2 SYGVNS. V trimming: 5 bases; J trimming: 5 bases; junction bases outside the gene matches: 10. The CDR3 bases are TGTGCCAGCAGTAATACGGCGGGAGCAGGAGATACGCAGTATTTT. Protein: CASSNTAGAGDTQYF.

This chain links TRBV29-1 with TRBJ1-3, with D maybe TRBD1 (6 bases). The V end was cut by 4 bases, the J end by 0 bases, with 16 bases between. The germline V gene encodes CDR1 SQVTM and CDR2 ANQGSEA. The CDR3 runs to 16 residues. The CDR3 nucleotides read TGCAGCGTTGGAGATCCGGACAGTTTCTCTGGAAACACCATATATTTT. This codes for CSVGDPDSFSGNTIYF.

This clonotype has a handful of counts. V is TRBV28 and J is TRBJ2-5, with 12 bases identical to TRBD1. Unmatched junction bases numbered 7, after V lost 6 bases and J lost 5 bases. The CDR3 runs to 15 residues. Germline CDR1 is MDHEN and CDR2 is SYDVKM. CDR3 bases: TGTGCCAGCAGCCAGGGACAGGGGGCACAGGAGACCCAGTACTTC. Its translation is CASSQGQGAQETQYF.

This clonotype was seen a few times. This chain joins TRBV7-9 and TRBJ2-5; D unclear. Judging by the DNA end, TRBJ2-7 fits better; the J call may be wrong. The CDR3 runs to 12 residues. Germline-derived CDR1 and CDR2 are SEHNR and FQNEAQ (reference sequence). CDR3 residues: CASDMDSYEQYF. The CDR3 bases are TGTGCCAGCGACATGGACTCCTACGAGCAGTACTTC.

Concerning this clonotype: Sequence at one end of the junction differs from germline and may be a read error. CDR3 in DNA: TGCACCAGCAGCCAAGAGACCACTGAAAACTATGGCTACACCTTC. Translating it yields CTSSQETTENYGYTF. The chain carries TRBV4-1 and TRBJ1-2; the D is unclear. Germline V gives CDR1 MGHRA, CDR2 YSYEKL. The CDR3 consists of 15 residues.

This clonotype has just a few counts. The chain is built from TRBV6-6 and TRBJ1-2, with 7 bases identical to TRBD1. The V and J ends lost 5 bases and 7 bases, in that order; junction bases with no gene match: 4. The CDR3 extends over 12 amino acids. In germline, CDR1 is MNHNY, CDR2 SVGAGI (reference sequence). CDR3 sequence reads: CASSQDRRGYTF. The CDR3 coding sequence is TGTGCCAGCAGTCAGGACAGGCGTGGCTACACCTTC.

This clonotype was found a few times. The chain couples TRBV10-3 to TRBJ2-2; D could derive from TRBD1 or TRBD2 (5 bases each). CDR1 ENHRY and CDR2 SYGVKD come from the germline V gene. V was pared by 8 bases and J by 0 bases, with 13 bases between. The length of the CDR3 is 15 residues. The chain's CDR3 is CAIGGGLANTGELFF. The DNA of the CDR3 is TGTGCCATCGGTGGGGGATTGGCGAACACCGGGGAGCTGTTTTTT.

This clonotype has a handful of counts. The chain has TRBV29-1 and TRBJ1-2; D not resolved. The germline V gene has CDR1 SQVTM and CDR2 ANQGSEA. The CDR3 is 9 amino acids. V was shortened by 4 bases and J by 5 bases, with 2 bases between the two germline ends. The chain's CDR3 is CSVGYGYTF. The DNA of the CDR3 is TGCAGCGTTGGATATGGCTACACCTTC.

The CDR3 region is CASSQDPDRGTDTQYF. The CDR3 DNA reads as TGCGCCAGCAGCCAAGATCCGGACAGGGGCACAGATACGCAGTATTTT. This chain uses TRBV4-3 with TRBJ2-3; 8 nucleotides align to TRBD1. The V and J ends lost 0 bases and 1 base, in that order; junction bases with no gene match: 3. The germline V gene encodes CDR1 LGHNA and CDR2 YSLEER. The CDR3 loop spans 16 amino acids.

This clonotype was recorded many times. The rearrangement links TRBV20-1 to TRBJ2-1; TRBD1 aligns across 9 bases. Losses at the gene ends were 6 bases for V and 2 bases for J; bases not matched to a gene: 5. Germline V CDR1 and CDR2: DFQATT, SNEGSKA (reference sequence). The CDR3 is 14 amino acids. CDR3: CSAPGTGTYNEQFF. The DNA for the CDR3 is TGCAGTGCCCCCGGGACAGGGACCTACAATGAGCAGTTCTTC.

This clonotype was seen only a few times. This chain uses TRBV10-3 with TRBJ2-5; 10 nucleotides match TRBD2. The CDR3 spans 15 residues. Germline V CDR1 and CDR2: ENHRY, SYGVKD. The V gene end was trimmed by 4 bases and the J gene end by 5 bases; junction bases not matched to a gene: 7. CDR3 DNA sequence: TGTGCCATCAGTGTATCTAGCGGGAGTGGGGAGACCCAGTACTTC. It translates to CAISVSSGSGETQYF.

As concerns this clonotype: The junction differs from germline at one of its ends, possibly a read error. The V gene is TRBV6-1, the J gene TRBJ2-2, with 10 bases lining up with TRBD2. CDR1 and CDR2 (germline): MNHNS, SASEGT. The CDR3 has 17 residues. The CDR3 region has the DNA TGTGCCTGCAGTCCGATGACTAGCGGGCCGAACACCGGGGAGCTGTTTTTT. The encoded protein is CACSPMTSGPNTGELFF.